These 4 T cell receptor beta chains were sequenced from one sample in a study of tissue T cells after allogeneic stem cell transplantation. TCRdb's table, derived via immunoSEQ multiplex PCR, lists solely in-frame clones and lacks some. There are approximately 45,000 clones in the sample; around 70% occur only once, and roughly 0.5% lies in the top ten. Sequences were obtained from sorted cells pooled from one or two spleens. The receptors stem from a pool of C57BL/6 mice in good health.

Of note for this clone: Gene labels here are mouse ones. The read gets to within 1 residue of the CDR3 end, and the germline J gene fills in the rest. This chain links TRBV15 with TRBJ2-5; perhaps D is TRBD1 or TRBD2 (6 bases each). The V end was cut by 6 bases, the J end by 6 bases, with 10 bases between. This CDR3 has 12 amino acids. Looked up from germline, CDR1 is SGHND and CDR2 is FRSKSL. The CDR3 loop reads CASSGGEDTQYF. The sequenced part of the CDR3 DNA is TGTGCCAGCAGCGGGGGCGAGGACACCCAGTAC.

This clone appeared once. Genes and germline come from the mouse. The CDR3 bases that were read are TGTGCCTGGAGTCGTCAAAACACCTTGTAC. Protein: CAWSRQNTLY. The whole CDR3 region reads CAWSRQNTLYF. The chain recombines TRBV31 with TRBJ2-4, with D hard to call. The CDR3 extends 1 residue past the end of the read, so its final part is completed from the germline J gene. This CDR3 region has 11 residues. Trimming left V 1 base short and J 1 base short, with 0 bases between. In germline, CDR1 is GKSSPN, CDR2 SITVG.

About this clone: The germline and genes are mouse ones. The sequenced fragment ends 1 residue before the CDR3 boundary, so the rest is inferred from the germline J gene. The chain recombines TRBV5 with TRBJ1-1; 7 bases are shared with TRBD1. Germline V gene sequence: CDR1 LGHNA, CDR2 YNLKQL (reference sequence). V gave up 0 bases and J gave up 4 bases; unmatched junction bases: 5. This CDR3 region has 15 residues. This CDR3 is CASSQERGRGTEVFF. The DNA read from the CDR3 is TGTGCCAGCAGCCAAGAAAGGGGGCGAGGCACAGAAGTCTTC.

Concerning this clone: Mouse gene names apply. The read terminates 1 residue ahead of where the CDR3 ends, so the germline J gene completes it. This rearrangement joins TRBV26 to TRBJ1-3; no firm D call. Germline V gene lookup returns CDR1 KGHPV and CDR2 FQNQEV (reference sequence). The CDR3 contains 14 residues. V was pared by 4 bases and J by 0 bases, with 7 bases between. CDR3 DNA, as far as it was read: TGTGCCAGCAGTCCGCAAAATTCTGGAAATACGCTCTAT. Protein: CASSPQNSGNTLY. The whole CDR3 region reads CASSPQNSGNTLYF.